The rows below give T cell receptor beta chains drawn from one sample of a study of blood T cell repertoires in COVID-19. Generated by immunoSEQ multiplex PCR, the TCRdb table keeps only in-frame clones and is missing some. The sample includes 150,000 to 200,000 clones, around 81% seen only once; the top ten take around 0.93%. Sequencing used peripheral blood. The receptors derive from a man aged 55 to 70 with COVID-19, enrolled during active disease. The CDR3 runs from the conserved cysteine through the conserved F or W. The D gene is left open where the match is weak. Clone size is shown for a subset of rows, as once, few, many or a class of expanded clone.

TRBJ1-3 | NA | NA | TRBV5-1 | CASSLAVSGSGNTIYF | TGCGCCAGCAGCTTGGCGGTCTCAGGGTCTGGAAACACCATATATTTT
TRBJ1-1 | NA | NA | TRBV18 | CASSPLQAGNTEAFF | TGTGCCAGCTCACCCTTACAAGCAGGGAACACTGAAGCTTTCTTT
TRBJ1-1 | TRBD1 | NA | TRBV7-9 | CAAEDRVNTEAFF | TGTGCCGCAGAAGACAGGGTGAACACTGAAGCTTTCTTT
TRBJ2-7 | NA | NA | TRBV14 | CASSQVGRLQQYF | TGTGCCAGCAGCCAAGTTGGAAGACTACAGCAGTACTTC
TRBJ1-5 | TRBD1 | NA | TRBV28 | CASTTTGRPQHF | TGTGCCAGCACAACGACAGGGAGGCCCCAGCATTTT
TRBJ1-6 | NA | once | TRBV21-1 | CASTTGRDSYSPLHF | TGTGCCAGCACCACTGGCCGGGACAGTTACTCACCCCTCCACTTT
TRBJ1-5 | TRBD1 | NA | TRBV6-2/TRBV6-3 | CASSRTGGGQPQHF | TGTGCCAGCAGTCGGACAGGGGGCGGCCAGCCCCAGCATTTT
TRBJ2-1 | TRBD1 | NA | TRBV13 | CASSLMGEGASSYNEQFF | TGTGCCAGCAGCTTAATGGGTGAGGGGGCCAGCTCCTACAATGAGCAGTTCTTC
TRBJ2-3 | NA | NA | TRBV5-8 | CASSWGPGDTQYF | TGTGCCAGCAGCTGGGGCCCCGGAGATACGCAGTATTTT
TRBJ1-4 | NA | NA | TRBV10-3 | CAITWGVCNEKLFF | TGTGCCATCACCTGGGGGGTTTGTAATGAAAAACTGTTTTTT
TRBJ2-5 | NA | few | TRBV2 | CASSEAYGETQYF | TGTGCCAGCAGTGAAGCTTACGGGGAGACCCAGTACTTC
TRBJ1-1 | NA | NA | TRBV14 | CASSHSRGEAFF | TGTGCCAGCAGCCACAGCCGAGGTGAAGCTTTCTTT
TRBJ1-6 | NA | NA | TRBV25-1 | CASKNQGNNSPLHF | TGTGCCAGCAAGAACCAGGGGAATAATTCACCCCTCCACTTT
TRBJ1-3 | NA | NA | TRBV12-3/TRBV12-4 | CASSLELGNTIYF | TGTGCCAGCAGTTTAGAGCTTGGAAACACCATATATTTT
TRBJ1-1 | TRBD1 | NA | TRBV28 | CASRARGGGNTEAFF | TGTGCCAGCAGGGCCCGAGGGGGCGGGAACACTGAAGCTTTCTTT
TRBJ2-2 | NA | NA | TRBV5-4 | CASSRDTGELFF | TGTGCCAGCAGCCGAGACACCGGGGAGCTGTTTTTT
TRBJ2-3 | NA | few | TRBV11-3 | CASSRGGADTQYF | TGTGCCAGCAGTCGAGGAGGGGCAGATACGCAGTATTTT
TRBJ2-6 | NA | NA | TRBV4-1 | CASSQDLGQLISGANVLTF | TGCGCCAGCAGCCAAGATCTTGGACAGCTAATCTCTGGGGCCAACGTCCTGACTTTC
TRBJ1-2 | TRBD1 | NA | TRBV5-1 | CASSTRTGGESYGYTF | TGCGCCAGCAGCACCCGGACAGGGGGCGAATCATATGGCTACACCTTC
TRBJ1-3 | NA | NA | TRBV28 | CASTPPTRGTGNTIYF | TGTGCCAGCACCCCACCCACCCGGGGGACTGGAAACACCATATATTTT
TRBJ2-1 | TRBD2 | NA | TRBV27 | CASRPSGRAYNEQFF | TGTGCCAGCAGGCCTAGCGGGAGGGCGTACAATGAGCAGTTCTTC
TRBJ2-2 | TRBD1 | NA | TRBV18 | CASSQGQGRTGELFF | TGTGCCAGCTCACAGGGACAGGGAAGAACCGGGGAGCTGTTTTTT
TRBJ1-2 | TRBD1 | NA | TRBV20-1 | CSAIDRVGYTF | TGCAGTGCCATTGACAGGGTTGGCTACACCTTC
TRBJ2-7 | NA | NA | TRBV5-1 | CASSGGASSYEQYF | TGCGCCAGCAGCGGCGGGGCCTCCTCCTACGAGCAGTACTTC
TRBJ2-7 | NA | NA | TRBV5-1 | CASSPQTGTLNYEQYF | TGCGCCAGCAGCCCCCAGACAGGGACTTTGAACTACGAGCAGTACTTC
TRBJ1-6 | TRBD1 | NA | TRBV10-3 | CAINRDSDSPLHF | TGTGCCATCAATAGGGACAGTGATTCACCCCTCCACTTT
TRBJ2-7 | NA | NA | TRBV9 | CASSVAAGPSYEQYF | TGTGCCAGCAGCGTAGCGGCAGGGCCGTCCTACGAGCAGTACTTC